These T cell receptor beta chains were read from a single sample in a study of neurological immune-mediated disorders. TCRdb passed the 5' RACE reads through MiXCR, listing each CDR3 protein once. The sample consists of about 38,000 distinct CDR3 sequences, more than 9% of them appearing once. What was sequenced was CD4+ T cells from blood. The receptors shown here come from a woman aged 25 to 39 with HTLV-1-associated myelopathy (HAM/TSP). Both conserved end residues are part of each CDR3.

TRBV7-9 | CASSRTGTGLFF
TRBV10-3 | CAISGTTNQPQHF
TRBV5-1 | CASSPVEGADTQYF
TRBV20-1 | CSAGGITGLGGTNEQFF
TRBV5-1 | CASSSRGGQGYLIDYDQYF
TRBV18 | CASSPIGGETQYF
TRBV25-1 | CASSLGGIAKNIQYF
TRBV9 | CASSAAGGYEQYF
TRBV6-5 | CASTGGGTGELFF
TRBV20-1 | CSAQRGASTDTQYF
TRBV9 | CASSQLAETQYF
TRBV10-3 | CAISPRTGSYNEQFF
TRBV4-1 | CASSPVGGPPGGYTF
TRBV20-1 | CSASDTRGTTDTQYF
TRBV6-5 | CASSEGQGIYGYTF
TRBV5-1 | CASNRGGERTDTQYF
TRBV18 | CASSLTSGGMSSYNEQFF